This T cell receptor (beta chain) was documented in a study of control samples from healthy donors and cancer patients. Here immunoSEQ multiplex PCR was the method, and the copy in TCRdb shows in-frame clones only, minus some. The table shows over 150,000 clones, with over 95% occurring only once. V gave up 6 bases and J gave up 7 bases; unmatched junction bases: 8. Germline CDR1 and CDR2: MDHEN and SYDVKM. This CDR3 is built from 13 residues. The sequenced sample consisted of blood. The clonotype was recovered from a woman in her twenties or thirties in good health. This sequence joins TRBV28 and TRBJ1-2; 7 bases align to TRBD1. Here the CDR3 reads CASSLTGISGYTF. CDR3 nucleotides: TGTGCCAGCAGCCTGACAGGGATAAGTGGCTACACCTTC.